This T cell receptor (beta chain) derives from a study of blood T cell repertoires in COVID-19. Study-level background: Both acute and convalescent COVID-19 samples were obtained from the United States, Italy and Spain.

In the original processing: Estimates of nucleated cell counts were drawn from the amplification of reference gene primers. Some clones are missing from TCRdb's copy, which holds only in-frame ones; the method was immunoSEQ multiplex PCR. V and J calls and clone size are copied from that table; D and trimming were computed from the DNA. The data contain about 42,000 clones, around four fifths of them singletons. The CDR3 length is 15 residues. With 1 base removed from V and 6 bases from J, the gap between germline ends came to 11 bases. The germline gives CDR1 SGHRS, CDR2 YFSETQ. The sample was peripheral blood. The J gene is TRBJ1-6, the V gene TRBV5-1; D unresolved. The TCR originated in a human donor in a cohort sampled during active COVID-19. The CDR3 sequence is CASSLPEESNSPLHF. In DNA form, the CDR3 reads TGCGCCAGCAGCTTGCCAGAAGAATCTAATTCACCCCTCCACTTT.